The rows below give T cell receptor beta chains drawn from one sample of a study of T cells in Graves' hyperthyroidism and ophthalmopathy. In TCRdb, the multiplex PCR reads were re-called with MiXCR into one record per CDR3 protein. Of 490,000 or so distinct CDR3 sequences in the sample, approximately 23% were seen once. The sequenced sample consisted of blood. Receptors originate from a woman in her seventies with Graves' ophthalmopathy. Both conserved end residues are part of each CDR3. Each record gives: clone size, V gene, J gene, D gene, CDR3 DNA, CDR3 protein. D genes are given only for firm matches. A clone size is listed for some rows: how often the clone was seen (once, few, many), or a class if it is expanded.

>.|TRBV13|TRBJ1-2|.
TGTGCCAGCCTAAATGGCGAGGCAGGAGGCTACACCTTC
CASLNGEAGGYTF
>few|TRBV6-2/TRBV6-3|TRBJ2-7|.
TGTGCCAGCAGCGCCGGGACCCCCCGCGAGCAGTACTTC
CASSAGTPREQYF
>.|TRBV12-3/TRBV12-4|TRBJ2-5|.
TGTGCCAGCAGTTTCGGCTGGCAAGAGACCCAGTACTTC
CASSFGWQETQYF
>.|TRBV29-1|TRBJ2-4|TRBD1
TGCAGCGTCGAGGACAGGGGGGCCAAAAACATTCAGTACTTC
CSVEDRGAKNIQYF
>many|TRBV19|TRBJ1-5|.
TGTGCCAGTAGTTGGGGCGACAGTAATCAGCCCCAGCATTTT
CASSWGDSNQPQHF
>few|TRBV13|TRBJ1-1|TRBD1
TGTGCCAGCAGCTTATCAGGGGGCTTTAACACTGAAGCTTTCTTT
CASSLSGGFNTEAFF
>.|TRBV4-1|TRBJ2-1|.
TGCGCCAGCAGCCAAGAACCGGGAGAGCCTTACAATGAGCAGTTCTTC
CASSQEPGEPYNEQFF
>.|TRBV19|TRBJ2-7|TRBD1
TGTGCCAGTAGAGAACAGGGGGCGAATACCTACGAGCAGTACTTC
CASREQGANTYEQYF
>few|TRBV5-8|TRBJ2-7|TRBD1
TGTGCCAGCAGCATACCGGGACAGTTACTTTTGGAGCAGTACTTC
CASSIPGQLLLEQYF
>few|TRBV20-1|TRBJ2-1|.
TGCAGTGCTAGTTTTAGCTTAGAGCAGTTCTTC
CSASFSLEQFF
>few|TRBV6-1|TRBJ1-6|.
TGTGCCAGCACCCCGGAGATCAGCTCCTATAATTCACCCCTCCACTTT
CASTPEISSYNSPLHF
>.|TRBV6-2/TRBV6-3|TRBJ2-1|TRBD2
TGTGCCAGCAGTGGTCGACTAGCGGAGCCCTGCAATGAGCAGTTCTTC
CASSGRLAEPCNEQFF
>many|TRBV30|TRBJ2-1|.
TGTGCCTGGAGTCCGAACGAGCAGTTCTTC
CAWSPNEQFF
>many|TRBV7-2|TRBJ1-1|.
TGTGCCAGCAGCTTAGTAGGTTCTTACACTGAAGCTTTCTTT
CASSLVGSYTEAFF
>few|TRBV11-2|TRBJ2-7|.
TGTGCCAGCAGCTTAGATTCAGGGAGAGGGGCCTGGGCCTACGAGCAGTACTTC
CASSLDSGRGAWAYEQYF
>.|TRBV7-2|TRBJ1-4|.
TGTGCCAGCAGCCTCGGACTGGAAAAACTGTTTTTT
CASSLGLEKLFF
>many|TRBV12-3/TRBV12-4|TRBJ2-1|.
TGTGCCACCAAGAGGGGGGAGTACAATGAGCAGTTCTTC
CATKRGEYNEQFF
>few|TRBV18|TRBJ2-1|TRBD2
TGTGCCAGCTCAAAAGGGACTAGCTCCTACAATGAGCAGTTCTTC
CASSKGTSSYNEQFF
>.|TRBV6-2/TRBV6-3|TRBJ2-7|.
TGTGCCAGCCAGAGGGGAGAGTCCTACGAGCAGTACTTC
CASQRGESYEQYF
>.|TRBV7-2|TRBJ2-1|.
TGTGCCAGCAGCTTCGCGGGGATGGGTTTTTGGAATGAGCAGTTCTTC
CASSFAGMGFWNEQFF